This T cell receptor beta chain was recorded in a study of blood T cell repertoires in COVID-19 (dated by TCRdb to 2019 to 2021). A note on the overall study: Samples covering the acute and convalescent phases of COVID-19 were provided by collaborators in the United States, Italy and Spain. The material from the prospective study consisted of cDNA or gDNA derived from T cells, B-cell-depleted T cells, or PBMCs. Subjects who had been exposed to COVID-19, were actively infected with it, or had recovered from it provided the deeply sampled blood TCRbeta repertoires that made up the dataset. A freely available public database, intended as a resource for researchers studying the immune response to SARS-CoV-2, is where the repertoires were released. The samples were drawn from two sources: the first 160 participants of the ongoing ImmuneRACE study, and some 1,300 subjects contributed by 6 global collaborators. A de-identified subject ID, COVID-19 status, age in years and sex were almost always included in the sample metadata. Where HLA class I and class II types were available, the types were taken from metadata supplied by the sample provider, not from assay-based typing. What the work shows at the level of the full study, not this receptor alone: How much clinical and demographic metadata was included differed by source and by participant, and the metadata was provided uncurated.

At one collaborating source in Seattle, patients were enrolled during active infection and were followed longitudinally through the course of disease. Each collaborating institution followed its own protocols to collect whole blood in K2EDTA tubes. For TCRbeta analysis, collaborators shipped samples as frozen whole blood, isolated PBMCs, or DNA extracted from either of those sample types. On this clone itself: The clone's antigen remains unknown. The record has no base qualities; no much larger clone is one base away.

TCRbeta CDR3 regions were amplified from genomic DNA using the immunoSEQ Assay, a bias-controlled multiplex PCR. The study's own analysis went as follows. Within the assay, amplification of reference gene primers was used to estimate how many nucleated cells each sample contained. To quantify the absolute abundance of each unique TCRbeta CDR3 rearrangement, sequence reads were collapsed and filtered. For each sample, productive Simpson clonality was calculated by taking the square root of Simpson's diversity index across productive rearrangements. The source is immuneACCESS, and TCRdb retained only in-frame sequences with V and J called. Part of the clones is not carried over; for the studies checked, unresolved V genes explain less than half of this, and the remainder is unexplained. For V, J and clone size, that table is used; D and trimming come from the DNA. The sample contains 150,000 or so clones, 80% to 90% of them found a single time. The ten largest clones take up around 15% of the sample.

Clipping removes 6 bases from V and 0 bases from J, with 1 as the unmatched junction base count. There are 14 amino acids in the CDR3, from cysteine to phenylalanine inclusive. Just CDR3 DNA is preserved here, 42 bases in frame from base 1. CDR1 and CDR2, looked up from the germline V gene (reference sequence), are MNHNY and SVGAGI. The source material was peripheral blood. The rearrangement joined TRBV6-6 to TRBJ1-4; 7 bases in between match TRBD1. The clonotype originates from a man aged 18 to 29 with COVID-19, enrolled during active disease. The CDR3 protein: CASSGTATNEKLFF. In nucleotides, the sequence is TGTGCCAGCAGCGGGACAGCAACTAATGAAAAACTGTTTTTT.